Included here is one TCR beta chain sequence, with context. The antigen is undetermined. These data come from a study of monozygotic twins with inflammatory bowel disease. Study-wide points: People with IBD had fewer clonotypes in common with others than healthy twins did, especially with disease activity. There was no support for any single strong signal or clonotype associated with IBD.

The length of the CDR3 is 17 residues. Germline loops: CDR1 SGHTA, CDR2 FQGNSA. TCR libraries each used roughly 3,500 ng of total RNA. Molecular identifiers with 6-nucleotide sample barcodes were added during cDNA synthesis via template switching. TCRdb processed the 5' RACE reads again and assigns one entry to each CDR3 protein, with no DNA. This sample's table has about 420,000 distinct CDR3 sequences. The J gene is TRBJ2-3, the V gene TRBV7-2; TCRdb gives TRBD1 as the D gene, but with no DNA this cannot be confirmed. The clonotype originates from a human donor with ulcerative colitis or Crohn's disease, or a healthy co-twin of an affected twin (not recorded which). The sequencing input was blood. Here the CDR3 reads CASSLGGGQGLADTQYF.